Here is one TCR beta chain with its context. Its matching antigen is unknown. The single heparinised draw taken from each donor contained roughly 110 mL of blood on average. This CDR3 is built from 16 residues. Per the germline V gene, CDR1 is SGDLS and CDR2 is YYNGEE. Unmatched junction bases numbered 9, after V lost 4 bases and J lost 10 bases. The entirety of the isolated RNA underwent reverse transcription, so expressed TCRB transcripts were sequenced. This table comes from immunoSEQ multiplex PCR, and its TCRdb copy is limited to in-frame clones, with some not included. Of 600,000 to 750,000 clones in the sample, 9.5% to 15% were seen once. This record belongs to a study of beta chain features in type 1 diabetes. Turning to the study itself: Investigators examined some 110,000,000 sorted cells across all samples. Findings of the study overall: Moderately but significantly shorter TCRB CDR3s were found in Type 1 diabetes patients in all four CD4+ subsets.

This clonotype originated in a man aged 30 to 45 with type 1 diabetes. Input material: naive CD4+ T cells from blood. The rearrangement links TRBV9 to TRBJ2-1; 15 bases are shared with TRBD2. For the CDR3, the DNA is TGTGCCAGCAGCCCCAGGACTAGCGGGGGGGCTGGGGAGCAGTTCTTC. Translated, it gives CASSPRTSGGAGEQFF.